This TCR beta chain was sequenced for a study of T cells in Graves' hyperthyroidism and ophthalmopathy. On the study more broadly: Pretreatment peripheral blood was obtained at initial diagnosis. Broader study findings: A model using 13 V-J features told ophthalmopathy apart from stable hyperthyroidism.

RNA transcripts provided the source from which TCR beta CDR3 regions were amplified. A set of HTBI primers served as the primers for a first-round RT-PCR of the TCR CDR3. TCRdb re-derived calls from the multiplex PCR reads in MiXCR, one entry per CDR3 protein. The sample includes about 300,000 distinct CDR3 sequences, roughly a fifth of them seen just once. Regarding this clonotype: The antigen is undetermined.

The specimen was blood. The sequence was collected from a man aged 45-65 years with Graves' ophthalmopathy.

This CDR3 is CSARGQELLNIQYF. For the CDR3, the DNA is TGCAGTGCTCGAGGACAGGAACTTTTAAACATTCAGTACTTC. The chain recombines TRBV20-1 with TRBJ2-4; 7 bases are a match to TRBD1. V lost 5 bases and J lost 6; bases outside the gene matches: 10. This CDR3 has 14 residues. CDR1 is DFQATT, CDR2 SNEGSKA, per germline (reference sequence).